The 2 T cell receptor beta chains below come from one sample, sequenced in a study of response to subunit inactivated influenza vaccine. MiXCR, applied by TCRdb to the RT-PCR reads, yields one record per CDR3 protein. The sample consists of 400,000 to 550,000 distinct CDR3 sequences, over 25% of them appearing once. The material sequenced was CD4+ T cells sorted from PBMCs, taken roughly 5 days after vaccination. These receptors all stem from a man in his fifties who received an inactivated influenza vaccine.

V is TRBV4-3 and J is TRBJ1-5; D is possibly TRBD1 (6 bases). The CDR3 extends over 16 amino acids. V was shortened by 0 bases and J by 7 bases, with 16 bases between the two germline ends. Germline CDR1 LGHNA, CDR2 YSLEER. For the CDR3, the DNA is TGCGCCAGCAGCCAAGACTGGGCCAGGGGCTACCAGCCCCAGCATTTT. This encodes CASSQDWARGYQPQHF.

This chain links TRBV2 with TRBJ2-3; no clear D gene. Per germline, CDR1 SNHLY and CDR2 FYNNEI. Trimming took 4 bases from V and 1 from J, leaving 9 bases between them. The CDR3 totals 14 residues. The DNA of the CDR3 is TGTGCCAGCAGTGCTTTTGTGGGCACAGATACGCAGTATTTT. Protein product: CASSAFVGTDTQYF.